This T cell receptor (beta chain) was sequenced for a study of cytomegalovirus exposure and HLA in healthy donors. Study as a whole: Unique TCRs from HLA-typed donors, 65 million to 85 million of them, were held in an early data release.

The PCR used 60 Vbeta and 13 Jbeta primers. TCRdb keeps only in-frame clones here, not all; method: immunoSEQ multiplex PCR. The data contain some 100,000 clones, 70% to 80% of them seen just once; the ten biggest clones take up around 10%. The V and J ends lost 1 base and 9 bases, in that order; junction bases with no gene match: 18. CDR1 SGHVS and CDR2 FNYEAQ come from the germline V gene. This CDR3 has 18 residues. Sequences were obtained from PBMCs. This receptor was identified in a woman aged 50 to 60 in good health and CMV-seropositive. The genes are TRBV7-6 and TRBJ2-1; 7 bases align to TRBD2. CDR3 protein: CASSLVGVEAGRRGEQFF. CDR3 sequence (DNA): TGTGCCAGCAGCTTAGTAGGGGTCGAAGCGGGGAGGAGAGGTGAGCAGTTCTTC.